This T cell receptor beta chain is from a study of regulatory T cells in long-lasting Graves disease. This clonotype was picked up a small number of times. Antigen unknown. This CDR3 comprises 14 residues. CDR1 is DFQATT and CDR2 is SNEGSKA in the germline V gene (reference sequence). Trimming shortened V by 1 base and J by 6 bases, and 13 bases separated the two germline ends. Study-wide results and caveats: Analysis covered peripheral blood alone, not thyroid tissue. Relative to newly diagnosed Graves' patients, persistent ones had lower TCR diversity. It was in persistent disease that TRBV28, TRBJ1-2 and TRBJ2-5 were favored.

According to the study, TCR beta libraries were built with iRepertoire HTBI primers and CDR3-region Arm-PCR. Each CDR3 protein is one row after TCRdb ran MiXCR on the multiplex PCR reads. The sample lists approximately 440,000 distinct CDR3 sequences; 23% were seen once. Time point noted: persistent/refractory GD, antithyroid drugs over 5 years with positive TRAb. Following extraction of RNA from PBMCs, that RNA was used to make the TCR library. The authors drew approximately 9 milliliters of peripheral blood into EDTA tubes. The chain has TRBV20-1 and TRBJ1-5; D is perhaps TRBD1 (6 bases). The receptor was derived from a female donor with Graves disease. The sample was peripheral blood mononuclear cells (PBMCs), taken when the disease was refractory, from a patient treated with antithyroid drugs. CDR3 DNA sequence: TGCAGTGCTAGAGTTCGGGGGGCAGGTCAGCCCCAGCATTTT. Translated: CSARVRGAGQPQHF.